This TCR beta chain was identified during a study of T-cell reconstitution after alpha-beta-depleted transplantation in children. Preparation of the TCRbeta library used unique molecular identifiers. TCRdb reprocessed the PCR reads with MiXCR, giving one entry per CDR3 protein. The sample records around 370,000 distinct CDR3 sequences, about a tenth being singletons. Germline values: CDR1 SGHRS, CDR2 YFSETQ. The CDR3 spans 12 residues. V dropped 4 bases and J dropped 6 bases, with 7 bases sitting between them. The chain employs TRBV5-1 and TRBJ2-2; D call uncertain. This TCR derives from a human donor who donated a stem cell graft to a child with acute lymphoblastic leukemia. Sequenced material: PBMCs from the stem cell graft donor, taken from the stem cell graft. CDR3 residues: CASSGSAGELFF. The CDR3 DNA reads as TGCGCCAGCAGCGGTTCGGCCGGGGAGCTGTTTTTT.